The 5 T cell receptor beta chains presented below share a single source sample, sequenced in a study of T cells in Graves' hyperthyroidism and ophthalmopathy. Amplification targeted TCR beta CDR3 regions from RNA transcripts. Carried out on the TCR CDR3, a first-round RT-PCR used the HTBI primer set. TCRdb re-called the multiplex PCR reads through MiXCR, storing one row per CDR3 protein. The sample has around 400,000 distinct CDR3 sequences, 15% to 18% seen once. Material: blood. These receptors were taken from a woman between 18 and 30 years old with Graves' hyperthyroidism that later progressed to Graves' ophthalmopathy.

This clonotype has more than one count but fewer than ten. V usage is TRBV5-1 and J usage is TRBJ2-2; TRBD2 matches at 7 bases. With 2 bases clipped from V and 3 bases from J, the junction kept 7 bases outside the gene matches. Germline V gives CDR1 SGHRS, CDR2 YFSETQ. This CDR3 region has 16 residues. For the CDR3, the DNA is TGCGCCAGCAGCTTCGGGGGAGGGCCTGACACCGGGGAGCTGTTTTTT. It specifies CASSFGGGPDTGELFF.

This sequence joins TRBV7-9 and TRBJ1-2; weak D call: TRBD1 (5 bases). The CDR3 extends over 14 amino acids. The V and J ends lost 0 bases and 8 bases respectively, with 13 bases between them. Germline CDR1 reads SEHNR; CDR2 reads FQNEAQ (reference sequence). This CDR3 is CASSLAQTEEGYTF. The CDR3 coding sequence is TGTGCCAGCAGCTTAGCCCAGACAGAGGAGGGCTACACCTTC.

This clonotype turned up a few times. CDR3 DNA sequence: TGTGCCAGCGAGGCGGGAGGAGAGACCCAGTACTTC. Its protein product is CASEAGGETQYF. This chain connects TRBV7-2 to TRBJ2-5, with 8 bases lining up with TRBD2. J was trimmed by 4 bases and V by 8 bases; bases with no gene match: 3. This CDR3 region has 12 residues. Germline lookup yields CDR1 SGHTA and CDR2 FQGNSA.

This clonotype appeared a few times. One base away lies a much larger clone, so this may be a sequencing read error. The chain employs TRBV11-2 and TRBJ2-1; the match to TRBD1 covers 7 bases. The CDR3 consists of 15 residues. Germline values: CDR1 SGHAT, CDR2 FQNNGV. The CDR3 bases are TGTGCCAGCAGCCCACAGGGGATAACCTACAATGAGCACTTCTTC. Its translation: CASSPQGITYNEHFF.

The chain joins TRBV19 to TRBJ2-1, with D maybe TRBD1 (5 bases). Per the germline V gene, CDR1 is LNHDA and CDR2 is SQIVND (reference sequence). The CDR3 spans 12 residues. Trimming removed 5 bases at V and 9 bases at J, with 11 bases between. The CDR3 loop reads CASSSRVGEQFF. For the CDR3, the DNA is TGTGCCAGTAGTTCCAGGGTGGGTGAGCAGTTCTTC.